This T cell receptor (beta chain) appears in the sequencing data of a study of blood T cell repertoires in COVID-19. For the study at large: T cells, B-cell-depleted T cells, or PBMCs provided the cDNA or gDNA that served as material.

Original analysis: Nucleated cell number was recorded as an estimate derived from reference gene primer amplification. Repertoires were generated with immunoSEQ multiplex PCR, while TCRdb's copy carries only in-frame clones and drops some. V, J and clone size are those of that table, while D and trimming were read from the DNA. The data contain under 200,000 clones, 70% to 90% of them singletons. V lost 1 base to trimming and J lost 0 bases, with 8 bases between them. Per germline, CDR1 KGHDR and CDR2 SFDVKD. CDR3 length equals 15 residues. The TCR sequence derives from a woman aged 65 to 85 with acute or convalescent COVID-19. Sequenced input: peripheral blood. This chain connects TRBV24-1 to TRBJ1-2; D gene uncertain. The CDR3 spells CATSDFDGANYGYTF. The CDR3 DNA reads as TGTGCCACCAGTGATTTTGACGGAGCTAACTATGGCTACACCTTC.